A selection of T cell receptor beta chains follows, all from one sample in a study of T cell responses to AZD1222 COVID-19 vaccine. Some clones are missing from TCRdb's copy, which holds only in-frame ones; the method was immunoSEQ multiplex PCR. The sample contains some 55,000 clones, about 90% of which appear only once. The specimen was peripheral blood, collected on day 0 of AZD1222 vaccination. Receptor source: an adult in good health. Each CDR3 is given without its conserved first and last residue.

CDR3 protein: ASSLQRNLRSTEAF; J gene: TRBJ1-1; V gene: TRBV28
CDR3 protein: AISESIAIGQPQH; J gene: TRBJ1-5; V gene: TRBV10-3
CDR3 protein: ASRTPGEGEHEAF; J gene: TRBJ1-1; V gene: TRBV19
CDR3 protein: ASSTISGRLYEQY; J gene: TRBJ2-7; V gene: TRBV11-2
CDR3 protein: ASRNGTSGSYEQY; J gene: TRBJ2-7; V gene: TRBV7-9
CDR3 protein: ASSLETTGNTEAF; J gene: TRBJ1-1; V gene: TRBV11-2
CDR3 protein: ASSGRLVGERGKGYEQY; J gene: TRBJ2-7; V gene: TRBV13
CDR3 protein: ATSDAGTSLYNEQF; J gene: TRBJ2-1; V gene: TRBV24-1
CDR3 protein: ASSRGQGAVWNYGYT; J gene: TRBJ1-2; V gene: TRBV5-5
CDR3 protein: ASSPPGTSGYNEQF; J gene: TRBJ2-1; V gene: TRBV18
CDR3 protein: ASSRSGNTIY; J gene: TRBJ1-3; V gene: TRBV6-5
CDR3 protein: ASSLLLQGQPQH; J gene: TRBJ1-5; V gene: TRBV7-2
CDR3 protein: ASSLVTSRNNEQF; J gene: TRBJ2-1; V gene: TRBV5-1
CDR3 protein: ASSPPLENTQY; J gene: TRBJ2-3; V gene: TRBV18
CDR3 protein: ASSPGTGGRNQPQH; J gene: TRBJ1-5; V gene: TRBV9
CDR3 protein: ASSFGTASYEQY; J gene: TRBJ2-7; V gene: TRBV5-1
CDR3 protein: ASSIRGSSGTQY; J gene: TRBJ2-3; V gene: TRBV19
CDR3 protein: ASSQDPGNSNYGYT; J gene: TRBJ1-2; V gene: TRBV4-1
CDR3 protein: ASSYPGDNTEAF; J gene: TRBJ1-1; V gene: TRBV19
CDR3 protein: ASSVAGTAGEAF; J gene: TRBJ1-1; V gene: TRBV9
CDR3 protein: ASRPGQVDYGYT; J gene: TRBJ1-2; V gene: TRBV2
CDR3 protein: AISEWGTSGRPSNEQF; J gene: TRBJ2-1; V gene: TRBV10-3
CDR3 protein: ASSLRTGRSEGTEAF; J gene: TRBJ1-1; V gene: TRBV4-1
CDR3 protein: ASSEAGRPINEKLF; J gene: TRBJ1-4; V gene: TRBV6-1
CDR3 protein: ASSPRTGSNSPLH; J gene: TRBJ1-6; V gene: TRBV9
CDR3 protein: ATSDRRGGENEQF; J gene: TRBJ2-1; V gene: TRBV24-1
CDR3 protein: ASSLALTGENGYT; J gene: TRBJ1-2; V gene: TRBV5-1
CDR3 protein: ASPYWLSSEQF; J gene: TRBJ2-1; V gene: TRBV12-3/TRBV12-4
CDR3 protein: ASSQGASNEKLF; J gene: TRBJ1-4; V gene: TRBV18
CDR3 protein: SASLASGGVGTDTQY; J gene: TRBJ2-3; V gene: TRBV20-1
CDR3 protein: ASSYSLASDTEAF; J gene: TRBJ1-1; V gene: TRBV6-2/TRBV6-3
CDR3 protein: ASSLLVFGNQPQH; J gene: TRBJ1-5; V gene: TRBV7-8
CDR3 protein: ASSLETVGKLF; J gene: TRBJ1-4; V gene: TRBV5-8
CDR3 protein: ASTLSWGDNEQF; J gene: TRBJ2-1; V gene: TRBV6-5
CDR3 protein: ASSRLSSPLH; J gene: TRBJ1-6; V gene: TRBV27
CDR3 protein: ASSEVGGYT; J gene: TRBJ1-2; V gene: TRBV6-1
CDR3 protein: ASSQAQGSGNTIY; J gene: TRBJ1-3; V gene: TRBV4-1
CDR3 protein: ASTRGGQSSYEQY; J gene: TRBJ2-7; V gene: TRBV28
CDR3 protein: ASSTGQGTEAF; J gene: TRBJ1-1; V gene: TRBV7-8
CDR3 protein: ASSLEQGGSGNTGELF; J gene: TRBJ2-2; V gene: TRBV11-3
CDR3 protein: ASGLNTDTQY; J gene: TRBJ2-3; V gene: TRBV12-5
CDR3 protein: ASSPQTGDYTGELF; J gene: TRBJ2-2; V gene: TRBV18
CDR3 protein: ASRSGNTEAF; J gene: TRBJ1-1; V gene: TRBV19
CDR3 protein: ASRETSGSIGEQF; J gene: TRBJ2-1; V gene: TRBV5-1
CDR3 protein: ASSGLAGAFNEQF; J gene: TRBJ2-1; V gene: TRBV5-4
CDR3 protein: ASSPDGLNQPQH; J gene: TRBJ1-5; V gene: TRBV6-5
CDR3 protein: ASSIDRAEQAF; J gene: TRBJ1-1; V gene: TRBV7-9
CDR3 protein: ASSVGSSGSIYEQY; J gene: TRBJ2-7; V gene: TRBV9
CDR3 protein: ASRQTGGSYGYT; J gene: TRBJ1-2; V gene: TRBV19
CDR3 protein: ASSPPSINNEQF; J gene: TRBJ2-1; V gene: TRBV28
CDR3 protein: ASKVDRFSYEQY; J gene: TRBJ2-7; V gene: TRBV19
CDR3 protein: ASSMPGIGNTQY; J gene: TRBJ2-3; V gene: TRBV19
CDR3 protein: ASRLAGGPHIQY; J gene: TRBJ2-4; V gene: TRBV27
CDR3 protein: ASSTSEGEQY; J gene: TRBJ2-7; V gene: TRBV19
CDR3 protein: ASSPGQGLETQY; J gene: TRBJ2-5; V gene: TRBV5-1
CDR3 protein: ASSIVGVGRDEQY; J gene: TRBJ2-7; V gene: TRBV19
CDR3 protein: AWSRDSGSGNTIY; J gene: TRBJ1-3; V gene: TRBV30
CDR3 protein: ASSQGGSVQPQH; J gene: TRBJ1-5; V gene: TRBV3-1/TRBV3-2
CDR3 protein: SVDSGAPDQPQH; J gene: TRBJ1-5; V gene: TRBV29-1